There are a few counts of the clone carrying this TCR beta chain. Its antigen is unknown. MiXCR, run by TCRdb on the 5' RACE reads, gives a single entry per CDR3 protein. In the table there are 350,000 to 500,000 distinct CDR3 sequences, under 20% of which are singletons. CDR1 and CDR2 from the germline V gene are LGHDT and YNNKEL (reference sequence). Trimming removed 1 base from V and 1 base from J; junction bases left unmatched: 2. The CDR3 contains 16 residues. The sample is drawn from a study of identical twins. Overall study results and limits: Models underpredicted monozygotic twin sharing of out-of-frame TCR alpha.

Sample: naive T cells sorted from blood. The chain combines TRBV3-1 with TRBJ2-2; 8 bases line up with TRBD1. This receptor was obtained from a man aged 45-65 years in good health. The CDR3 DNA follows: TGTGCCAGCAGCCAAGCCGGGACAGGGAACACCGGGGAGCTGTTTTTT. Translating it yields CASSQAGTGNTGELFF.